This T cell receptor beta chain was sequenced for a study of CD8 T cells in Susac syndrome. From germline, CDR1 is MDHEN and CDR2 SYDVKM. Trimming removed 1 base from V and 2 bases from J, with 9 bases in between. The CDR3 covers 14 residues. cDNA came from around 0.54 to 1 ug RNA primed by random hexamers. A multiplex approach, immunoSEQ multiplex PCR, amplified TCR beta CDR3 across 54 Vbeta and 13 Jbeta. A single record per CDR3 protein comes from TCRdb applying MiXCR to the immunoSEQ multiplex PCR reads. The table shows roughly 140,000 distinct CDR3 sequences, with roughly 94% occurring only once. TCR beta sequences were obtained from blood CD8+ and CD4+ T cells. Both CD4+ and CD8+ T cells were negatively isolated, and TEMRA cells underwent FACS enrichment. Points on this clonotype: Its specificity is not known.

General observations from the study: The relatively small number of individuals in the TCR sequencing and HLA analysis was acknowledged by the study.

The receptor was derived from a human donor with multiple sclerosis. V is TRBV28 and J is TRBJ2-7, with D hard to call. The sequenced sample consisted of CD8+ T cells from PBMCs. DNA of the CDR3: TGTGCCAGCAGTTTATCGCCCCCCGCCTACGAGCAGTACTTC. It codes for CASSLSPPAYEQYF.